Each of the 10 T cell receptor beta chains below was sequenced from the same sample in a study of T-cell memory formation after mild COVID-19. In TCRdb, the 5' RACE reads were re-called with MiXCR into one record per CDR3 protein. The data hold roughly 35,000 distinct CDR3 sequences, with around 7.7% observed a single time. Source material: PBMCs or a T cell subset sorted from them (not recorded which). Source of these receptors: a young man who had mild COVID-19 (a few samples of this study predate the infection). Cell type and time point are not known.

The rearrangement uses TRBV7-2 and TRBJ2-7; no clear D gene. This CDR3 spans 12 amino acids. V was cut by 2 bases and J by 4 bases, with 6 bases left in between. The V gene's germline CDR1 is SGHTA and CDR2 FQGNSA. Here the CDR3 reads CASSLFTYEQYF. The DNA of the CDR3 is TGTGCCAGCAGCTTATTCACTTACGAGCAGTACTTC. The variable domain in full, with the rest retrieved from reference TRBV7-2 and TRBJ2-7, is GAGVSQSPSNKVTEKGKDVELRCDPISGHTALYWYRQSLGQGLEFLIYFQGNSAPDKSGLPSDRFSAERTGGSVSTLTIQRTQQEDSAVYLCASSLFTYEQYFGPGTRLTVT.

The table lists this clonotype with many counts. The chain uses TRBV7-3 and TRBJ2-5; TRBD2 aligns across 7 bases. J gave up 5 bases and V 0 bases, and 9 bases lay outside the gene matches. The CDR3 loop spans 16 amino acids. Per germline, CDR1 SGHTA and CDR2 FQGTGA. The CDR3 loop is CASSLTGGSSRETQYF. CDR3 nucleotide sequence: TGTGCCAGCAGCTTAACCGGGGGGAGTTCTCGGGAGACCCAGTACTTC.

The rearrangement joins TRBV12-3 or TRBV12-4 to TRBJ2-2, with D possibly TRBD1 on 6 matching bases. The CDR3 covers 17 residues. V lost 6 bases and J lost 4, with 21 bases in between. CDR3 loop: CASRSTHQGKGTGELFF. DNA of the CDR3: TGTGCCAGCAGGTCCACCCACCAGGGGAAGGGCACCGGGGAGCTGTTTTTT.

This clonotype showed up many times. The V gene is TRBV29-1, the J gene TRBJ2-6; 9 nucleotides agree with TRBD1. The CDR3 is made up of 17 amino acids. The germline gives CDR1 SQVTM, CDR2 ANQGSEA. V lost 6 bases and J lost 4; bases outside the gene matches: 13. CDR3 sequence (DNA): TGCAGCGTGGGAGCGGGACAGGGTACTTCGGGGGCCAACGTCCTGACTTTC. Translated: CSVGAGQGTSGANVLTF.

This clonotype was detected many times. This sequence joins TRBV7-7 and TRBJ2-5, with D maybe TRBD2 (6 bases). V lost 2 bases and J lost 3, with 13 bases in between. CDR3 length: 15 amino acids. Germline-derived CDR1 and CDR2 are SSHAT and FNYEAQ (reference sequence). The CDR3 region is CASSLRRGSEETQYF. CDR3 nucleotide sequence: TGTGCCAGCAGCTTACGCCGGGGGTCCGAAGAGACCCAGTACTTC. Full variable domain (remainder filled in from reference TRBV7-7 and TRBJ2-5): GAGVSQSPRYKVTKRGQDVTLRCDPISSHATLYWYQQALGQGPEFLTYFNYEAQPDKSGLPSDRFSAERPEGSISTLTIQRTEQRDSAMYRCASSLRRGSEETQYFGPGTRLLVL.

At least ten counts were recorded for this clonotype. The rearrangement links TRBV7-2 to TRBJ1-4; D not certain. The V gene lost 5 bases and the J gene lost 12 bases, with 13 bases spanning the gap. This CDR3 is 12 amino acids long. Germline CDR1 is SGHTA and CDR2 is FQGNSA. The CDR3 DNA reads TGTGCCAGCAGCCTTGACATGTTTCAACTGTTTTTT. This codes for CASSLDMFQLFF.

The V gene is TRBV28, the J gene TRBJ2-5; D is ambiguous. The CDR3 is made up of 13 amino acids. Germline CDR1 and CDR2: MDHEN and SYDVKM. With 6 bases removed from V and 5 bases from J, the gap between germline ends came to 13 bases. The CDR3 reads CASSSPNGETQYF. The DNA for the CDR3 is TGTGCCAGCAGCTCCCCGAACGGGGAGACCCAGTACTTC.

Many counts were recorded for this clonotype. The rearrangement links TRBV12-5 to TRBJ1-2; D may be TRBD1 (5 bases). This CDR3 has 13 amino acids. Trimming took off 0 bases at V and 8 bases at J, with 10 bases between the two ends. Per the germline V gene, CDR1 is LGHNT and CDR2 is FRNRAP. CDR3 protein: CASGLVLGEGYTF. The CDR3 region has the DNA TGTGCTAGTGGTTTGGTCTTGGGGGAGGGCTACACCTTC. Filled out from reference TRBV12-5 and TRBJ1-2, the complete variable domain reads DARVTQTPRHKVTEMGQEVTMRCQPILGHNTVFWYRQTMMQGLELLAYFRNRAPLDDSGMPKDRFSAEMPDATLATLKIQPSEPRDSAVYFCASGLVLGEGYTFGSGTRLTVV.

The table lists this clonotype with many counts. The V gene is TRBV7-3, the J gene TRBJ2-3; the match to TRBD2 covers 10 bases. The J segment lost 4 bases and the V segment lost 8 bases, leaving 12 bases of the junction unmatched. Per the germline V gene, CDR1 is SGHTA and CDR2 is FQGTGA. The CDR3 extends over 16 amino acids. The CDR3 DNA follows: TGTGCCAGCTCCAAAGGGCCCAGCGGGGGGGCAGATACGCAGTATTTT. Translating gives CASSKGPSGGADTQYF.

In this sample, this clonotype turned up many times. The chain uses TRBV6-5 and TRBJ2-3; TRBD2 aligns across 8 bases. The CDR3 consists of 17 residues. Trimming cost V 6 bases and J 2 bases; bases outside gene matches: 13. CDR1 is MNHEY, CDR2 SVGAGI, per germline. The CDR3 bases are TGTGCCAGCAGCCGCCAGATAACTAGCGGCCCCACAGATACGCAGTATTTT. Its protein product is CASSRQITSGPTDTQYF.